The 17 T cell receptor beta chains presented below share a single source sample, sequenced in a study of T-cell memory formation after mild COVID-19. TCRdb re-called the 5' RACE reads through MiXCR, storing one row per CDR3 protein. The sample has fewer than 400,000 distinct CDR3 sequences, 13% seen once; the top ten hold roughly a fifth. The sample consisted of PBMCs or a T cell subset sorted from them (not recorded which). Receptors originate from a man aged 18 to 35 who had mild COVID-19 (a few samples of this study predate the infection). Cell type and time point are not known.

In its sample, this clonotype was seen a few times. The chain has TRBV9 and TRBJ2-7; 10 nucleotides agree with TRBD1. Germline CDR1 and CDR2: SGDLS and YYNGEE. Trimming took 0 bases from V and 3 from J; bases not matched to a gene: 3. The CDR3 contains 15 residues. In DNA, the CDR3 is TGTGCCAGCAGCGTAGGAGGACAGGGGGACTACGAGCAGTACTTC. Protein product: CASSVGGQGDYEQYF.

The genes are TRBV24-1 and TRBJ2-1; 7 bases fit TRBD1. With 7 bases clipped from V and 8 bases from J, the junction kept 7 bases outside the gene matches. Germline V gene data show CDR1 as KGHDR and CDR2 as SFDVKD. This CDR3 has 13 residues. The DNA of the CDR3 is TGTGCCACCAGAGCGACAGGGTTGGATGAGCAGTTCTTC. It translates to CATRATGLDEQFF.

This clonotype was picked up a small number of times. This sequence joins TRBV10-3 and TRBJ1-2, with TRBD1 as a possible D gene (5 bases). Germline CDR1 and CDR2: ENHRY and SYGVKD. The CDR3 contains 14 residues. The V and J ends lost 6 bases and 6 bases respectively, with 17 bases between them. This CDR3 reads CAISTLTEVDGYTF. In DNA, the CDR3 is TGTGCCATCAGCACCCTGACAGAAGTGGATGGCTACACCTTC.

The chain combines TRBV9 with TRBJ2-1; tentative D call: TRBD1 (6 bases). Trimming removed 3 bases at V and 5 bases at J, with 15 bases between. CDR1 is SGDLS and CDR2 is YYNGEE in the germline V gene. There are 15 residues in the CDR3. CDR3 nucleotide sequence: TGTGCCAGCAGCGCCCGTAGGGACACACACAATGAGCAGTTCTTC. Protein sequence: CASSARRDTHNEQFF.

The rearrangement joins TRBV30 to TRBJ2-2; a possible D gene is TRBD1 (5 bases). CDR1 and CDR2 (germline): GTSNPN, SVGIG (reference sequence). The CDR3 spans 15 residues. V was cut by 2 bases and J by 8 bases, with 18 bases left in between. CDR3: CAWSNGQGVRGELFF. CDR3 nucleotides: TGTGCCTGGAGTAATGGGCAGGGTGTCAGGGGGGAGCTGTTTTTT.

This clonotype was seen only a few times. The V gene is TRBV6-5, the J gene TRBJ1-5; 9 bases align to TRBD1. Trimming took 8 bases from V and 3 from J; bases not matched to a gene: 2. This CDR3 has 13 residues. Germline lookup yields CDR1 MNHEY and CDR2 SVGAGI. This CDR3 is CASGTGYNQPQHF. For the CDR3, the DNA is TGTGCCAGCGGGACAGGGTACAATCAGCCCCAGCATTTT.

In its sample, this clonotype was seen once. The chain recombines TRBV3-1 with TRBJ2-1; D may be TRBD1 (6 bases). This CDR3 comprises 15 residues. Trimming pared 4 bases from V and 7 bases from J, leaving 17 bases between. In germline, CDR1 is LGHDT, CDR2 YNNKEL (reference sequence). This chain's CDR3 is CASSRPGTRSNEQFF. The DNA of the CDR3 is TGTGCCAGCAGCCGCCCCGGGACAAGAAGTAATGAGCAGTTCTTC.

The chain has TRBV2 and TRBJ2-7, with TRBD1 matching over 9 bases. Germline CDR1 SNHLY, CDR2 FYNNEI. Trimming took 4 bases from V and 6 from J; bases not matched to a gene: 1. The CDR3 is 12 amino acids. The DNA of the CDR3 is TGTGCCAGCAGTGGGGACAGGGTCGAGCAGTACTTC. Translation gives CASSGDRVEQYF.

This chain joins TRBV20-1 and TRBJ1-1; unclear D gene. Trimming shortened V by 3 bases and J by 0 bases, and 8 bases separated the two germline ends. CDR1 is DFQATT, CDR2 SNEGSKA, per germline (reference sequence). CDR3 length: 13 residues. CDR3 in DNA: TGCAGTGCTAGGAGGAGTGTGAACACTGAAGCTTTCTTT. Translating gives CSARRSVNTEAFF.

This clonotype was recorded many times. CDR3 in DNA: TGTGCCAGCAGTGAAGGGTATTCACCCCTCCACTTT. It encodes CASSEGYSPLHF. V and J are TRBV2 and TRBJ1-6, with no clear D. This CDR3 is 12 amino acids long. Looked up from germline, CDR1 is SNHLY and CDR2 is FYNNEI. Deletions cut 1 base from V and 8 bases from J, with 3 bases between.

In its sample, this clonotype was seen many times. V and J are TRBV5-1 and TRBJ2-3; D gene ambiguous. Trimming removed 4 bases from V and 0 bases from J, with 6 bases in between. Per the germline V gene, CDR1 is SGHRS and CDR2 is YFSETQ. The CDR3 is 13 residues long. The CDR3 bases are TGCGCCAGCAGCACCCTTAGCACAGATACGCAGTATTTT. It codes for CASSTLSTDTQYF.

This clonotype was counted between two and nine times. V and J are TRBV7-3 and TRBJ2-1; weak D call: TRBD1 (6 bases). Per the germline V gene, CDR1 is SGHTA and CDR2 is FQGTGA. Trimming pared 1 base from V and 4 bases from J, leaving 14 bases between. The CDR3 length is 16 residues. CDR3 amino acids: CASSLIRRQAYNEQFF. The DNA for the CDR3 is TGTGCCAGCAGCTTAATCCGGAGACAGGCTTACAATGAGCAGTTCTTC.

This rearrangement joins TRBV3-1 to TRBJ1-5, with D unclear. This CDR3 contains 15 residues. The V and J ends lost 1 base and 2 bases respectively, with 9 bases between them. Germline V gene lookup returns CDR1 LGHDT and CDR2 YNNKEL (reference sequence). The CDR3 here is CASSQGFGGNQPQHF. The CDR3 DNA follows: TGTGCCAGCAGCCAAGGTTTTGGAGGCAATCAGCCCCAGCATTTT.

This clonotype was detected a few times. The J gene is TRBJ2-2, the V gene TRBV4-2, with a tentative D call TRBD2 (6 bases). V was trimmed by 4 bases and J by 4 bases, leaving 16 bases between them. Germline V CDR1 and CDR2: LGHNA, YNFKEQ. The CDR3 runs to 16 residues. CDR3 DNA sequence: TGTGCCAGCAGCCGAAGGGCTTCGGAGGGCACCGGGGAGCTGTTTTTT. Protein: CASSRRASEGTGELFF.

The genes are TRBV6-6 and TRBJ2-7; D not certain. There are 13 residues in the CDR3. Trimming cost V 6 bases and J 9 bases, with 18 bases left between them. The V gene's germline CDR1 is MNHNY and CDR2 SVGAGI (reference sequence). CDR3 amino acids: CASSPGQLGRQYF. CDR3 DNA sequence: TGTGCCAGCAGCCCCGGCCAGTTGGGTCGGCAGTACTTC.

This clonotype was detected only a few times. The chain links TRBV5-1 to TRBJ2-3; 9 nucleotides agree with TRBD2. The CDR3 loop spans 16 amino acids. The junction had 2 bases not matched to a gene; V was cut back by 0 bases and J by 0 bases. Germline V gene data show CDR1 as SGHRS and CDR2 as YFSETQ. The CDR3 DNA follows: TGCGCCAGCAGCTTGGCCCTAGCGGGGAGCACAGATACGCAGTATTTT. Encoded protein: CASSLALAGSTDTQYF.

The genes are TRBV12-3 or TRBV12-4 and TRBJ2-3; no definite D call. The CDR3 runs to 13 residues. V lost 2 bases and J lost 6, with 9 bases in between. The CDR3 coding sequence is TGTGCCAGCAGTTTAACCGAATATGATACGCAGTATTTT. The encoded protein is CASSLTEYDTQYF.